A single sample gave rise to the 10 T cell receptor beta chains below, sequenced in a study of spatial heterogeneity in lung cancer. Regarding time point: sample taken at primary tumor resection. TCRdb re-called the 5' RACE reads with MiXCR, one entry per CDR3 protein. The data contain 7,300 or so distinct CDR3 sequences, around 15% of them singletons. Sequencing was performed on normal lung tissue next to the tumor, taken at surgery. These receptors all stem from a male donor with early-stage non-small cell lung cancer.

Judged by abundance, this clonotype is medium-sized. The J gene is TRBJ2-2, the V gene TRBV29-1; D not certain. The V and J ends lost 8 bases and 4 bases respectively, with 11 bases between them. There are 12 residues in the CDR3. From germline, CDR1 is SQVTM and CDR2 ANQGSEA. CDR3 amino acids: CSIRRRTGELFF. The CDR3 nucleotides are TGCAGCATCAGACGGCGCACCGGGGAGCTGTTTTTT.

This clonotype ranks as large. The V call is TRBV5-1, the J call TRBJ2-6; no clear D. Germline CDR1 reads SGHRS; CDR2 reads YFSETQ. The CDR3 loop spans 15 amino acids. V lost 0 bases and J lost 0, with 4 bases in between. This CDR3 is CASSLGSSGANVLTF. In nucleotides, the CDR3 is TGCGCCAGCAGCTTGGGGAGCTCTGGGGCCAACGTCCTGACTTTC.

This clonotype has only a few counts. CDR3 nucleotides: TGTGCCAGCAGTTTGAGTTCTCTAGCCAAAAACATTCAGTACTTC. This codes for CASSLSSLAKNIQYF. The gene calls are TRBV27 and TRBJ2-4; D gene unclear. Germline V gene lookup returns CDR1 MNHEY and CDR2 SMNVEV (reference sequence). CDR3 length equals 15 residues. Trimming took off 3 bases at V and 0 bases at J, with 9 bases between the two ends.

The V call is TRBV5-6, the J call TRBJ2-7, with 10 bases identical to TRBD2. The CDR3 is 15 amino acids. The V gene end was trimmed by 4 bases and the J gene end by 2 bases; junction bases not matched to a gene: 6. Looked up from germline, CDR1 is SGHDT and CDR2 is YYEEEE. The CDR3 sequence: CASSARSGGAYEQYF. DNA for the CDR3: TGTGCCAGCAGCGCGAGAAGCGGGGGGGCCTACGAGCAGTACTTC.

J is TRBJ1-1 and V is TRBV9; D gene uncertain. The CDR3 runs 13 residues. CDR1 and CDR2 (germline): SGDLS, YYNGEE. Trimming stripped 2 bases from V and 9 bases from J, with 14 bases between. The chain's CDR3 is CASSVGGMGKAFF. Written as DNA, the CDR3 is TGTGCCAGCAGCGTCGGAGGGATGGGGAAAGCTTTCTTT.

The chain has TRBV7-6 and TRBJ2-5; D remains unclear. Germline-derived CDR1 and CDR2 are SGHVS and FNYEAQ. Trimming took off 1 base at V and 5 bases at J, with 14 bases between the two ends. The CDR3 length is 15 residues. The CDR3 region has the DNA TGTGCCAGCAGCTTAGTACATGGAGACTTTGAGACCCAGTACTTC. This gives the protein CASSLVHGDFETQYF.

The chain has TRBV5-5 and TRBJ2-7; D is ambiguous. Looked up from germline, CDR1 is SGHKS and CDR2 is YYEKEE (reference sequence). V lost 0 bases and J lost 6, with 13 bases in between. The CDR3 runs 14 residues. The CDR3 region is CASSLGGVGPEQYF. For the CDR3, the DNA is TGTGCCAGCAGCTTGGGTGGCGTCGGGCCCGAGCAGTACTTC.

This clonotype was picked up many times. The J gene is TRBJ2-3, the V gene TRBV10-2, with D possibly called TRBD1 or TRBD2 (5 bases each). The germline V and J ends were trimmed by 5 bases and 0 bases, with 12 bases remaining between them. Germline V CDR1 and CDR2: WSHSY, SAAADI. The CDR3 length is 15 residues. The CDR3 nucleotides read TGCGCCAGCAGTCCGGGGCTCCTTAGCACAGATACGCAGTATTTT. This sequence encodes CASSPGLLSTDTQYF.

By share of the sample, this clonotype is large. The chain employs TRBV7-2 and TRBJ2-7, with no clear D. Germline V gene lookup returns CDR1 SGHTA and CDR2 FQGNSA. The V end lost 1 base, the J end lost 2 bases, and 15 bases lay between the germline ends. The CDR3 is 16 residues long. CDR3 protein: CASSLGGPETTYEQYF. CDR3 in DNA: TGTGCCAGCAGCTTAGGAGGTCCAGAAACCACCTACGAGCAGTACTTC.

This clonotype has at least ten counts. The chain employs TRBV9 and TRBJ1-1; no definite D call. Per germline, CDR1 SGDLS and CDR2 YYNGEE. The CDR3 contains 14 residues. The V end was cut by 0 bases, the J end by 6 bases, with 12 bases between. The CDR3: CASSVGALDPEAFF. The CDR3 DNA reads TGTGCCAGCAGCGTAGGGGCCTTGGACCCTGAAGCTTTCTTT. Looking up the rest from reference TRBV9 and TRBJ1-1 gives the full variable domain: DSGVTQTPKHLITATGQRVTLRCSPRSGDLSVYWYQQSLDQGLQFLIQYYNGEERAKGNILERFSAQQFPDLHSELNLSSLELGDSALYFCASSVGALDPEAFFGQGTRLTVV.